Listed here are 2 T cell receptor beta chains from one sample, sequenced in a study of T cell changes during pregnancy in multiple sclerosis. The table came from immunoSEQ multiplex PCR; TCRdb's copy has only in-frame clones and leaves some out. The table has 22,000 or so clones, approximately 91% seen once. The material sequenced was CD4+ T cells from peripheral blood mononuclear cells, taken after pregnancy. The receptors stem from a female donor in good health, enrolled as a control in a pregnancy study.

The sample holds one count of this clone. V and J are TRBV18 and TRBJ1-5; TRBD1 aligns across 7 bases. From germline, CDR1 is KGHSH and CDR2 LQKENI. The V segment lost 3 bases and the J segment 6 bases; nucleotides outside the gene matches: 5. The length of the CDR3 is 14 residues. CDR3 amino acids: CASSPSGQSQPQHF. CDR3 nucleotides: TGTGCCAGCTCACCGTCGGGACAGTCTCAGCCCCAGCATTTT.

A single count supports this clone. The chain has TRBV18 and TRBJ2-7; 8 positions match TRBD2. The germline V gene encodes CDR1 KGHSH and CDR2 LQKENI. V lost 1 base and J lost 7; bases outside the gene matches: 0. The CDR3 extends over 12 amino acids. The CDR3, as DNA: TGTGCCAGCTCACCACTAGCGGGGGAGCAGTACTTC. Protein: CASSPLAGEQYF. Full variable domain (outside the CDR3, taken from reference TRBV18 and TRBJ2-7): NAGVMQNPRHLVRRRGQEARLRCSPMKGHSHVYWYRQLPEEGLKFMVYLQKENIIDESGMPKERFSAEFPKEGPSILRIQQVVRGDSAAYFCASSPLAGEQYFGPGTRLTVT.